The source of this T cell receptor beta chain is a study of cytomegalovirus exposure and HLA in healthy donors. Study-wide context: Tens of millions of unique TCRs from HLA-typed donors were held in an early release of data.

Both 60 Vbeta primers and 13 Jbeta primers went into the PCR. The assay was immunoSEQ multiplex PCR, and TCRdb's table has in-frame clones only and misses some. The sample has some 200,000 clones; roughly 83% are singletons. The V end lost 5 bases, the J end lost 5 bases, and 9 bases lay between the germline ends. CDR3 size: 12 residues. The germline CDR1 and CDR2 sequences are MDHEN and SYDVKM. General study results and limits: High sensitivity and specificity were reportedly achieved when the classifier diagnosed cytomegalovirus status. HLA allele associations emerged for roughly 17,000 TCR beta sequences in a later analysis, at 0.05 false discovery rate.

This clone has just a few counts. What it binds is unknown. Sampled while nominally healthy, donors likely had unrecorded immune exposures. This TCR was sampled from a woman aged 45 to 65 in good health and CMV-seronegative. The sequencing input was PBMCs. The V call is TRBV28, the J call TRBJ1-2; a weak D match, TRBD1 (5 bases). CDR3 coding DNA: TGTGCCAGCAGTACAGGTGAATATGGCTACACCTTC. It codes for CASSTGEYGYTF.